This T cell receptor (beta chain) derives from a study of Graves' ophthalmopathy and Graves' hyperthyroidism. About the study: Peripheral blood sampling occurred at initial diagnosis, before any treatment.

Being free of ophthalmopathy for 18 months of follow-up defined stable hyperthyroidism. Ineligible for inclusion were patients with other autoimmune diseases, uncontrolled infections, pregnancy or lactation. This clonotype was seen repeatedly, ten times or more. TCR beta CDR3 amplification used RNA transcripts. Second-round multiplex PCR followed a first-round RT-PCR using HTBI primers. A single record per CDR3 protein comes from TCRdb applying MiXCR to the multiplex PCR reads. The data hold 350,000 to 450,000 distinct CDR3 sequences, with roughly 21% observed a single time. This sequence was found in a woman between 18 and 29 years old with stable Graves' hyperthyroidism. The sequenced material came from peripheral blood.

Here the CDR3 reads CSALPGTATEAFF. The CDR3 nucleotides read TGCAGTGCCCTCCCTGGGACAGCTACTGAAGCTTTCTTT. V gene TRBV20-1 combines with J gene TRBJ1-1; 7 nucleotides agree with TRBD1. This CDR3 region has 13 residues. The J segment lost 5 bases and the V segment lost 6 bases, leaving 9 bases of the junction unmatched. Looked up from germline, CDR1 is DFQATT and CDR2 is SNEGSKA (reference sequence).